The 26 T cell receptor beta chains below all came from one sample that was sequenced in a study of T cells in Graves' hyperthyroidism and ophthalmopathy. The investigators amplified TCR beta CDR3 regions from RNA transcripts. Primed by the HTBI set, a first-round RT-PCR was run on the TCR CDR3. TCRdb re-called the multiplex PCR reads through MiXCR, storing one row per CDR3 protein. The sample lists hundreds of thousands of distinct CDR3 sequences, roughly 15% occurring once. The specimen was blood. All receptors come from a woman aged 45-65 years with Graves' ophthalmopathy.

In this sample, this clonotype turned up many times. This chain links TRBV7-2 with TRBJ1-2, with TRBD1 identical over 9 bases. Per germline, CDR1 SGHTA and CDR2 FQGNSA. The CDR3 is 16 amino acids. V gave up 1 base and J gave up 8 bases; unmatched junction bases: 11. The CDR3 spells CASSLDGLGTGKGYTF. CDR3 coding DNA: TGTGCCAGCAGCTTAGATGGGTTGGGGACAGGGAAGGGCTACACCTTC.

For this clonotype: A read error is possible here, since a much larger clone lies one base away. V and J are TRBV7-8 and TRBJ1-1, with TRBD1 matching over 7 bases. Germline V CDR1 and CDR2: SGHVS, FQNEAQ. The CDR3 runs to 13 residues. The CDR3 nucleotides are TGTGTCAGCAGCATGACAGGGTACACTGAAGCTTTCTTT. It translates to CVSSMTGYTEAFF.

This clonotype was picked up many times. V usage is TRBV7-8 and J usage is TRBJ1-1, with 8 bases that match TRBD1. With 5 bases clipped from V and 0 bases from J, the junction kept 11 bases outside the gene matches. In germline, CDR1 is SGHVS, CDR2 FQNEAQ. The CDR3 is 17 amino acids. The DNA for the CDR3 is TGTGCCAGCAGCCTCCTCAAGACAGGGGCCATGAACACTGAAGCTTTCTTT. This gives the protein CASSLLKTGAMNTEAFF.

This sequence joins TRBV28 and TRBJ2-7; 12 nucleotides match TRBD2. V shed 6 bases and J 4 bases; nucleotides not matched to a gene: 7. This CDR3 spans 15 amino acids. Looked up from germline, CDR1 is MDHEN and CDR2 is SYDVKM. The CDR3 DNA follows: TGTGCCAGCAGCCACCCCGGACTAGCGGGATACGAGCAGTACTTC. It translates to CASSHPGLAGYEQYF.

This clonotype has at least ten counts. The V and J genes are TRBV7-8 and TRBJ1-1, with D unclear. The CDR3 spans 15 residues. The V end was cut by 7 bases, the J end by 0 bases, with 15 bases between. Germline loops: CDR1 SGHVS, CDR2 FQNEAQ. The CDR3 region is CASTRGGNMNTEAFF. In DNA form, the CDR3 reads TGTGCCAGCACCCGGGGAGGCAACATGAACACTGAAGCTTTCTTT.

This clonotype was seen at least ten times. The chain employs TRBV20-1 and TRBJ2-7; unclear D gene. This CDR3 spans 12 amino acids. The V and J ends lost 3 bases and 2 bases respectively, with 8 bases between them. The germline V gene encodes CDR1 DFQATT and CDR2 SNEGSKA (reference sequence). The CDR3 is CSASGPTYEQYF. The CDR3 region has the DNA TGCAGTGCTAGCGGGCCAACCTACGAGCAGTACTTC.

The chain has TRBV27 and TRBJ1-2, with D uncertain. This CDR3 is 14 amino acids long. Deletions cut 3 bases from V and 8 bases from J, with 16 bases between. Per the germline V gene, CDR1 is MNHEY and CDR2 is SMNVEV (reference sequence). This CDR3 is CASSFRLAASGYTF. CDR3 coding DNA: TGTGCCAGCAGTTTCCGACTTGCGGCTTCCGGCTACACCTTC.

CDR3: CASSLVGDSSLCTF. Written as DNA, the CDR3 is TGCGCCAGCAGCTTGGTGGGCGACAGTAGCCTCTGCACCTTC. The chain has TRBV5-1 and TRBJ1-2; possibly TRBD1 for D (5 bases). Germline V lookup: CDR1 SGHRS, CDR2 YFSETQ. This CDR3 region has 14 residues. V was shortened by 0 bases and J by 13 bases, with 19 bases between the two germline ends.

This clonotype was detected many times. The V gene is TRBV10-3, the J gene TRBJ1-2; D uncertain. This CDR3 spans 13 amino acids. Trimming took 3 bases from V and 2 from J, leaving 7 bases between them. Germline V gene lookup returns CDR1 ENHRY and CDR2 SYGVKD. CDR3 in amino acids: CAISEADNYGYTF. In DNA, the CDR3 is TGTGCCATCAGTGAAGCAGACAACTATGGCTACACCTTC.

The chain couples TRBV5-1 to TRBJ2-7, with no clear D. This CDR3 comprises 11 residues. Germline lookup yields CDR1 SGHRS and CDR2 YFSETQ. V was cut by 3 bases and J by 6 bases, with 7 bases left in between. The CDR3 is CASSYDFEQYF. CDR3 coding DNA: TGCGCCAGCAGCTATGACTTCGAGCAGTACTTC.

This clonotype was recorded many times. This chain links TRBV3-1 with TRBJ2-1; the D gene is possibly TRBD2 (5 bases). V lost 1 base to trimming and J lost 0 bases, with 10 bases between them. Germline V gene lookup returns CDR1 LGHDT and CDR2 YNNKEL (reference sequence). The CDR3 loop spans 16 amino acids. The chain's CDR3 is CASSQVSGDSYNEQFF. As DNA, the CDR3 is TGTGCCAGCAGCCAAGTATCCGGGGACTCCTACAATGAGCAGTTCTTC.

This clonotype appeared many times. V and J are TRBV5-1 and TRBJ2-7, with 13 bases aligning to TRBD2. With V trimmed by 4 bases and J by 3 bases, 4 bases remained unmatched. CDR3 length: 15 residues. Looked up from germline, CDR1 is SGHRS and CDR2 is YFSETQ. For the CDR3, the DNA is TGCGCCAGCAGCCGGGGGACTAGCGGGATCTACGAGCAGTACTTC. It is translated as CASSRGTSGIYEQYF.

This clonotype appeared many times. The chain has TRBV6-1 and TRBJ2-1; 8 nucleotides match TRBD2. CDR3 length: 17 amino acids. Germline loops: CDR1 MNHNS, CDR2 SASEGT. Trimming took 6 bases from V and 2 from J; bases not matched to a gene: 12. The CDR3 coding sequence is TGTGCCAGCAGAACCTCTCTACTAGCGGAACCCTACAATGAGCAGTTCTTC. Its translation is CASRTSLLAEPYNEQFF.

This clonotype was found many times. The CDR3 coding sequence is TGCAGTGCTATTTCGGGAGACTACGAGCAGTACTTC. It specifies CSAISGDYEQYF. The chain uses TRBV20-1 and TRBJ2-7; D possibly corresponds to TRBD2 (6 bases). This CDR3 region has 12 residues. Trimming stripped 4 bases from V and 3 bases from J, with 10 bases between. Germline CDR1 DFQATT, CDR2 SNEGSKA (reference sequence).

In its sample, this clonotype was seen many times. This chain uses TRBV6-2 or TRBV6-3 with TRBJ2-2, with D unresolved. The CDR3 is made up of 19 amino acids. V shed 4 bases and J shed 0 bases, with 21 bases lying between them. Germline V CDR1 and CDR2: MNHEY, SVGEGT. This CDR3 is CASSSSPVPFVANTGELFF. Here the CDR3 DNA reads TGTGCCAGCAGTTCCTCACCCGTCCCTTTTGTAGCGAACACCGGGGAGCTGTTTTTT.

A few counts support this clonotype. The rearrangement uses TRBV20-1 and TRBJ1-5; D call uncertain. V lost 6 bases, J lost 7 bases, and 10 bases lay in between. The CDR3 runs 11 residues. Germline V gene data show CDR1 as DFQATT and CDR2 as SNEGSKA (reference sequence). The CDR3 loop reads CSAAEGQPQHF. The CDR3 DNA is TGCAGTGCGGCCGAAGGACAGCCCCAGCATTTT.

This clonotype was counted ten times or more. This chain uses TRBV7-6 with TRBJ2-5; D gene ambiguous. Germline-derived CDR1 and CDR2 are SGHVS and FNYEAQ. Between the trimmed V and J ends, which lost 2 bases and 3 bases, there was a span of 7 bases. CDR3 length: 13 residues. The CDR3 spells CASSLIGEETQYF. The CDR3 bases are TGTGCCAGCAGCTTAATAGGCGAAGAGACCCAGTACTTC. The complete variable domain, with remaining parts taken from reference TRBV7-6 and TRBJ2-5, reads GAGVSQSPRYKVTKRGQDVALRCDPISGHVSLYWYRQALGQGPEFLTYFNYEAQQDKSGLPNDRFSAERPEGSISTLTIQRTEQRDSAMYRCASSLIGEETQYFGPGTRLLVL.

This clonotype was seen ten or more times. As DNA, the CDR3 is TGTGCCAGCAGTGACTTTAACGAGCAGTACTTC. The encoded protein is CASSDFNEQYF. The rearrangement links TRBV2 to TRBJ2-7; D not certain. Per the germline V gene, CDR1 is SNHLY and CDR2 is FYNNEI. Trimming removed 3 bases from V and 5 bases from J, with 5 bases in between. CDR3 length: 11 amino acids.

This clonotype was picked up many times. The chain carries TRBV10-3 and TRBJ2-7; 7 bases fit TRBD2. The CDR3 loop spans 15 amino acids. The V gene end was trimmed by 6 bases and the J gene end by 3 bases; junction bases not matched to a gene: 11. Germline V gene lookup returns CDR1 ENHRY and CDR2 SYGVKD. The DNA of the CDR3 is TGTGCCATCAGGACGGAGAGGGCTAGCGGCTACGAGCAGTACTTC. Amino acid sequence: CAIRTERASGYEQYF.

This clonotype was detected many times. The chain recombines TRBV5-1 with TRBJ1-4; D might be TRBD1 (5 bases). CDR3 size: 13 residues. From germline, CDR1 is SGHRS and CDR2 YFSETQ. With 1 base removed from V and 8 bases from J, the gap between germline ends came to 9 bases. The CDR3 region is CASSLLAGEKLFF. The CDR3 nucleotides are TGCGCCAGCAGCTTGTTGGCAGGGGAAAAACTGTTTTTT.

This clonotype appeared a few times. The rearrangement links TRBV29-1 to TRBJ2-7; D tentatively reads TRBD1 or TRBD2 (5 bases each). The CDR3 is 12 amino acids. Germline values: CDR1 SQVTM, CDR2 ANQGSEA. Trimming pared 4 bases from V and 0 bases from J, leaving 7 bases between. DNA of the CDR3: TGCAGCGTTGGGGACGGCTCCTACGAGCAGTACTTC. Amino acids: CSVGDGSYEQYF.

Regarding this clonotype: Sequence at one end of the junction differs from germline and may be a read error. V and J are TRBV19 and TRBJ2-5, with 8 bases fitting TRBD2. The germline CDR1 and CDR2 sequences are LNHDA and SQIVND (reference sequence). This CDR3 spans 15 amino acids. As DNA, the CDR3 is TGTGCCAGTAGTATACCGGGAGGGGTCGGTGAGACCCAGTGCTTC. Translating it yields CASSIPGGVGETQCF.

Worth noting for this clonotype: A read error is possible here, since a much larger clone lies one base away. The V call is TRBV13, the J call TRBJ2-7; D remains ambiguous. Germline values: CDR1 PRHDT, CDR2 FYEKMQ (reference sequence). The CDR3 spans 14 residues. The CDR3 nucleotides read TGTGCCAGCAGCTTAGAAGGGTTGGTCTACGAGCAGTGCTTC. Amino acids: CASSLEGLVYEQCF. Based on the CDR3 plus reference TRBV13 and TRBJ2-7, the full variable domain is AAGVIQSPRHLIKEKRETATLKCYPIPRHDTVYWYQQGPGQDPQFLISFYEKMQSDKGSIPDRFSAQQFSDYHSELNMSSLELGDSALYFCASSLEGLVYEQCFGPGTRLTVT.

At least ten counts were recorded for this clonotype. This sequence joins TRBV28 and TRBJ2-1, with a tentative D call TRBD2 (6 bases). The V end was cut by 4 bases, the J end by 8 bases, with 24 bases between. Germline lookup yields CDR1 MDHEN and CDR2 SYDVKM. The CDR3 runs 17 residues. CDR3 region: CASSSYWRPPASDEQFF. In nucleotides, the CDR3 is TGTGCCAGCAGTTCATATTGGCGCCCACCCGCTAGCGATGAGCAGTTCTTC.

This clonotype was detected ten times or more. V gene TRBV6-1 combines with J gene TRBJ1-1, with D hard to call. The CDR3 has 14 residues. The germline V gene encodes CDR1 MNHNS and CDR2 SASEGT. V lost 7 bases and J 0 bases, leaving 12 bases between the germline ends. CDR3 loop: CASKELRLNTEAFF. CDR3 DNA sequence: TGTGCCAGCAAAGAGTTGCGTCTGAACACTGAAGCTTTCTTT.

The J gene is TRBJ1-3, the V gene TRBV6-1, with a tentative D call TRBD1 (6 bases). The V gene lost 5 bases and the J gene lost 0 bases, with 11 bases spanning the gap. The CDR3 loop spans 15 amino acids. The germline gives CDR1 MNHNS, CDR2 SASEGT. The CDR3 region is CASSYSRGSGNTIYF. CDR3 bases: TGTGCCAGCAGTTATTCCAGGGGCTCTGGAAACACCATATATTTT.